The next 2 T cell receptor delta chains were all read from a single sample in a study of gamma delta lymphoproliferative disorders and STAT genes. TCRdb called clones anew from the multiplex PCR reads with CATT. The sample has 1,500 to 2,000 delta-chain clones; 2.5% to 3% are singletons. The receptor sequences were amplified from genomic DNA of peripheral blood mononuclear cells. The specimen was blood. The receptors derive from a human donor in good health.

This clone showed up just a few times. The V gene is uncalled and the J gene is TRDJ1; the D call TRDD3 from the table was never checked on the DNA. This CDR3 contains 15 residues. The CDR3 DNA reads TGTGCCATCCGCCTATACTGGGGGATCCCCGATAAACTCATCTTT. Its translation is CAIRLYWGIPDKLIF.

This clone was counted between two and nine times. TCRdb's protein, taken from a much larger clone, differs from this DNA's translation at residue 9, likely owing to a read error; the protein displayed comes from the DNA. This chain joins TRDV1 and TRDJ1; D is unresolved. The CDR3 has 15 amino acids. Germline CDR1 and CDR2: TSWWSYY and QGS. V shed 1 base and J shed 8 bases, with 17 bases lying between them. The CDR3 nucleotides read TGTGCTCTTGGGGAACCTAAGACCAGAGGTCTGAAACTCATCTTT. Amino acids: CALGEPKTRGLKLIF.